The clone carrying this T cell receptor (beta chain) was picked up a small number of times. Its matching antigen is unknown. This specimen comes from a study of T-cell reconstitution after alpha-beta-depleted transplantation in children. For TCRbeta, the library was prepared with unique molecular identifiers. TCRdb re-called the PCR reads through MiXCR, storing one row per CDR3 protein. The sample records tens of thousands of distinct CDR3 sequences, 44% being singletons. Deletions cut 1 base from V and 4 bases from J, with 13 bases between. The germline V gene has CDR1 SGHDN and CDR2 FVKESK. The CDR3 is 15 amino acids. Study-wide findings and caveats: Fresh T-cell production supplied most of the T-cell counts and diversity seen one year after transplant.

This sequence originates from a male patient between 10 and 17 years old who had a stem cell transplant for acute lymphoblastic leukemia, so the T cells may come from the graft donor. The V and J genes are TRBV14 and TRBJ1-2, with D perhaps matching TRBD1 (5 bases). The input for sequencing was PBMCs, mostly from graft donor cells, taken 360 days after TCRalphabeta/CD19-depleted stem cell transplant. CDR3 protein: CASSQAGAGSYGYTF. The CDR3 bases are TGTGCCAGCAGCCAAGCTGGAGCAGGGAGCTATGGCTACACCTTC.